Each of the 24 T cell receptor beta chains below was sequenced from the same sample in a study of blood T cell repertoires in COVID-19. Generated by immunoSEQ multiplex PCR, the TCRdb table keeps only in-frame clones and is missing some. The table includes under 300,000 clones, about 85% detected once. The sample was peripheral blood. These receptors all come from a human donor in a cohort sampled during active COVID-19.

The chain couples TRBV2 to TRBJ2-5; TRBD2 is a possible D gene (6 bases). Germline CDR1 SNHLY, CDR2 FYNNEI. The ends were cut back, 8 bases at V and 7 bases at J, with 11 bases in the middle. The CDR3 covers 11 residues. CDR3 nucleotides: TGTGCCAGCTCCGGAGGGCGGACCCAGTACTTC. It is translated as CASSGGRTQYF. Supplemented by reference TRBV2 and TRBJ2-5, the full variable domain reads EPEVTQTPSHQVTQMGQEVILRCVPISNHLYFYWYRQILGQKVEFLVSFYNNEISEKSEIFDDQFSVERPDGSNFTLKIRSTKLEDSAMYFCASSGGRTQYFGPGTRLLVL.

This clone was seen once. The chain uses TRBV5-1 and TRBJ2-5; 9 bases map to TRBD1. CDR1 and CDR2 from the germline V gene are SGHRS and YFSETQ. The CDR3 covers 16 residues. V lost 0 bases, J lost 3 bases, and 6 bases stayed unmatched. CDR3 in amino acids: CASSLASGTGKETQYF. The CDR3, as DNA: TGCGCCAGCAGCTTGGCCTCAGGGACAGGGAAAGAGACCCAGTACTTC.

This clone was seen only once. The V gene is TRBV7-7, the J gene TRBJ2-5, with 9 bases fitting TRBD1. The CDR3 has 15 amino acids. Per germline, CDR1 SSHAT and CDR2 FNYEAQ (reference sequence). Losses at the gene ends were 0 bases for V and 5 bases for J; bases not matched to a gene: 4. The CDR3 region is CASSLAGQGSETQYF. The DNA of the CDR3 is TGTGCCAGCAGCTTAGCGGGACAGGGATCGGAGACCCAGTACTTC.

The V and J genes are TRBV28 and TRBJ2-7; D is undetermined. This CDR3 spans 13 amino acids. Germline loops: CDR1 MDHEN, CDR2 SYDVKM. V dropped 3 bases and J dropped 0 bases, with 6 bases sitting between them. As DNA, the CDR3 is TGTGCCAGCAGTTTTGGCCTCTCCTACGAGCAGTACTTC. Residues: CASSFGLSYEQYF.

The chain has TRBV5-1 and TRBJ2-1, with TRBD1 matching over 11 bases. Germline CDR1 reads SGHRS; CDR2 reads YFSETQ. V gave up 2 bases and J gave up 0 bases; unmatched junction bases: 16. CDR3 size: 21 residues. CDR3 nucleotides: TGCGCCAGCAGCTTAAATCCCGGGACAGGGGGGGTTGTGAGCTCCTACAATGAGCAGTTCTTC. It is translated as CASSLNPGTGGVVSSYNEQFF.

The V gene is TRBV5-1, the J gene TRBJ2-5; 7 nucleotides align to TRBD2. Germline CDR1 and CDR2: SGHRS and YFSETQ. V dropped 4 bases and J dropped 3; count of bases not matched to a gene: 6. CDR3 length equals 14 residues. The CDR3 DNA is TGCGCCAGCAGCGGCGGGAGTGATAAAGAGACCCAGTACTTC. Translation: CASSGGSDKETQYF.

The chain joins TRBV6-5 to TRBJ1-1; no clear D. This CDR3 is built from 14 residues. V was cut by 7 bases and J by 3 bases, with 15 bases left in between. The germline V gene has CDR1 MNHEY and CDR2 SVGAGI. In nucleotides, the CDR3 is TGTGCCAGCAAGTCGACACCAGCAGACACTGAAGCTTTCTTT. This gives the protein CASKSTPADTEAFF.

This CDR3 is CASSLAGSGLSYEQYF. In nucleotides, the CDR3 is TGTGCCAGCAGCTTAGCGGGCAGCGGGCTATCCTACGAGCAGTACTTC. This chain joins TRBV7-9 and TRBJ2-7, with D possibly matching TRBD2 (6 bases). The CDR3 is 16 amino acids. The V end was cut by 0 bases, the J end by 1 base, with 13 bases between. CDR1 SEHNR and CDR2 FQNEAQ come from the germline V gene (reference sequence).

V and J are TRBV19 and TRBJ2-1, with 13 nucleotides matching TRBD2. The CDR3 has 17 amino acids. With 10 bases clipped from V and 4 bases from J, the junction kept 13 bases outside the gene matches. Germline CDR1 reads LNHDA; CDR2 reads SQIVND (reference sequence). The CDR3 here is CATRDMTSGRPYNEQFF. The CDR3 DNA reads as TGTGCCACCCGGGACATGACTAGCGGGAGGCCTTACAATGAGCAGTTCTTC.

The chain recombines TRBV2 with TRBJ2-1; D perhaps matches TRBD2 (6 bases). There are 18 residues in the CDR3. Trimming took off 0 bases at V and 5 bases at J, with 20 bases between the two ends. Germline V gene sequence: CDR1 SNHLY, CDR2 FYNNEI. The chain's CDR3 is CASSEALGRGGLNNEQFF. The CDR3 DNA reads TGTGCCAGCAGTGAAGCGCTCGGTCGGGGAGGCCTGAACAATGAGCAGTTCTTC. The variable domain in full, completed from reference TRBV2 and TRBJ2-1, reads EPEVTQTPSHQVTQMGQEVILRCVPISNHLYFYWYRQILGQKVEFLVSFYNNEISEKSEIFDDQFSVERPDGSNFTLKIRSTKLEDSAMYFCASSEALGRGGLNNEQFFGPGTRLTVL.

This chain links TRBV10-3 with TRBJ2-2; 10 bases fit TRBD2. Germline assignment: CDR1 ENHRY and CDR2 SYGVKD. The trim removed 3 bases at V and 5 bases at J, leaving 3 bases unmatched. This CDR3 is built from 15 residues. The CDR3 nucleotides read TGTGCCATCAGTGAAAGGACTAGCGGAACCGGGGAGCTGTTTTTT. Its protein is CAISERTSGTGELFF.

CDR3 protein: CASSLFPRGQTYEQYF. CDR3 sequence (DNA): TGCGCCAGCAGCTTGTTCCCTCGGGGACAAACCTACGAGCAGTACTTC. The V gene is TRBV5-1, the J gene TRBJ2-7, with D perhaps matching TRBD1 (6 bases). The CDR3 loop spans 16 amino acids. V was shortened by 1 base and J by 2 bases, with 16 bases between the two germline ends. Germline assignment: CDR1 SGHRS and CDR2 YFSETQ. Filled out from reference TRBV5-1 and TRBJ2-7, the complete variable domain reads KAGVTQTPRYLIKTRGQQVTLSCSPISGHRSVSWYQQTPGQGLQFLFEYFSETQRNKGNFPGRFSGRQFSNSRSEMNVSTLELGDSALYLCASSLFPRGQTYEQYFGPGTRLTVT.

This chain joins TRBV27 and TRBJ1-2; tentative D call: TRBD1 (5 bases). Germline-derived CDR1 and CDR2 are MNHEY and SMNVEV (reference sequence). Trimming shortened V by 10 bases and J by 2 bases, and 14 bases separated the two germline ends. This CDR3 contains 13 residues. CDR3 loop: CATGQGRNYGYTF. In DNA form, the CDR3 reads TGTGCCACCGGACAAGGCCGAAACTATGGCTACACCTTC.

The chain uses TRBV10-3 and TRBJ2-7; maybe TRBD2 (5 bases). Germline-derived CDR1 and CDR2 are ENHRY and SYGVKD. Trimming stripped 9 bases from V and 7 bases from J, with 13 bases between. This CDR3 has 11 amino acids. The CDR3 region is CAITDLREQYF. In nucleotides, the CDR3 is TGTGCCATAACGGACTTAAGGGAGCAGTACTTC.

This clone was seen a single time. This chain connects TRBV5-4 to TRBJ2-7; the D gene is possibly TRBD2 (6 bases). V lost 4 bases to trimming and J lost 3 bases, with 14 bases between them. The germline CDR1 and CDR2 sequences are SGHNT and YYREEE (reference sequence). CDR3 length equals 14 residues. CDR3 residues: CASSRDSEVYEQYF. CDR3 DNA: TGTGCCAGCAGCCGGGACTCTGAGGTCTACGAGCAGTACTTC.

The chain is built from TRBV10-3 and TRBJ1-6, with D possibly matching TRBD1 (5 bases). The CDR3 runs to 12 residues. Germline V lookup: CDR1 ENHRY, CDR2 SYGVKD. V was shortened by 2 bases and J by 14 bases, with 10 bases between the two germline ends. CDR3 coding DNA: TGTGCCATCAGTGAGCCCGGGGGGACCCTCCACTTT. Encoded protein: CAISEPGGTLHF.

This rearrangement joins TRBV7-9 to TRBJ1-1; no definite D call. This CDR3 has 14 residues. Germline V lookup: CDR1 SEHNR, CDR2 FQNEAQ (reference sequence). Between the trimmed V and J ends, which lost 6 bases and 3 bases, there was a span of 14 bases. The CDR3 protein is CASRFSGGHTEAFF. The CDR3 nucleotides read TGTGCCAGCAGATTCTCCGGAGGGCACACTGAAGCTTTCTTT.

This clone was detected a few times. The V and J genes are TRBV11-2 and TRBJ1-2; D perhaps matches TRBD1 (5 bases). CDR3 length equals 13 residues. Looked up from germline, CDR1 is SGHAT and CDR2 is FQNNGV. Trimming shortened V by 5 bases and J by 6 bases, and 13 bases separated the two germline ends. The CDR3 nucleotides are TGTGCCAGCAGCCCGACAGCCTGGGATGGCTACACCTTC. This sequence encodes CASSPTAWDGYTF.

This clone turned up a few times. The rearrangement joins TRBV9 to TRBJ1-2; D perhaps matches TRBD1 (5 bases). CDR1 and CDR2 from the germline V gene are SGDLS and YYNGEE. The CDR3 contains 15 residues. Trimming removed 0 bases at V and 0 bases at J, with 9 bases between. The CDR3 coding sequence is TGTGCCAGCAGCGTAGCCCCGGGGGCTAACTATGGCTACACCTTC. The encoded protein is CASSVAPGANYGYTF.

The J gene is TRBJ2-5, the V gene TRBV30, with 8 bases matching TRBD1. CDR1 and CDR2 (germline): GTSNPN, SVGIG (reference sequence). Losses at the gene ends were 1 base for V and 4 bases for J; bases not matched to a gene: 8. This CDR3 has 15 amino acids. For the CDR3, the DNA is TGTGCCTGGAGTGGCGGGACAGGTAACCTAGAGACCCAGTACTTC. Translated: CAWSGGTGNLETQYF.

The V call is TRBV29-1, the J call TRBJ2-7; no clear D. V was cut by 6 bases and J by 6 bases, with 21 bases left in between. The CDR3 contains 14 residues. The germline V gene has CDR1 SQVTM and CDR2 ANQGSEA. The CDR3 region is CSVQNPRRNSEQYF. Written as DNA, the CDR3 is TGCAGCGTCCAAAACCCACGGAGAAATTCCGAGCAGTACTTC.

This chain connects TRBV11-2 to TRBJ2-5; no clear D. CDR1 and CDR2 (germline): SGHAT, FQNNGV. Trimming cost V 4 bases and J 7 bases, with 16 bases left between them. The CDR3 runs 14 residues. The CDR3 spells CASSSISTQRTQYF. CDR3 in DNA: TGTGCCAGCAGCTCGATATCCACTCAAAGGACCCAGTACTTC.

The V and J genes are TRBV7-8 and TRBJ2-1, with unresolved D. Germline CDR1 and CDR2: SGHVS and FQNEAQ. CDR3 size: 13 residues. The ends were cut back, 1 base at V and 1 base at J, with 2 bases in the middle. CDR3 nucleotides: TGTGCCAGCAGCTTAGTATCCTACAATGAGCAGTTCTTC. It translates to CASSLVSYNEQFF.

V usage is TRBV19 and J usage is TRBJ1-5; TRBD1 matches at 8 bases. Germline V gene data show CDR1 as LNHDA and CDR2 as SQIVND (reference sequence). J lost 4 bases, V lost 5 bases, and 7 bases had no gene match. There are 15 residues in the CDR3. Here the CDR3 DNA reads TGTGCCAGTAGTGGACAGGGAATCAGAAATCAGCCCCAGCATTTT. This gives the protein CASSGQGIRNQPQHF.